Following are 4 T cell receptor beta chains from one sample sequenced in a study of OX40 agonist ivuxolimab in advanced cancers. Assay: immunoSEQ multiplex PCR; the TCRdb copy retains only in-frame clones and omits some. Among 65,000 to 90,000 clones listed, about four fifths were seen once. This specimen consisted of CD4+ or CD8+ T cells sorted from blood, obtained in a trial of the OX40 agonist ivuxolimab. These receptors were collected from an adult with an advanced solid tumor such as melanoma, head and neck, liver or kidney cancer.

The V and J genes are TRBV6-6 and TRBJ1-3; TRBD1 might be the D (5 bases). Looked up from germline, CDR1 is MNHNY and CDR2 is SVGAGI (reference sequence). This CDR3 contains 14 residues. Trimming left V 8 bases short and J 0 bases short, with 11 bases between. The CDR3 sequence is CASLGGSSGNTIYF. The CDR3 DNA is TGTGCCAGCCTGGGGGGGAGCTCTGGAAACACCATATATTTT.

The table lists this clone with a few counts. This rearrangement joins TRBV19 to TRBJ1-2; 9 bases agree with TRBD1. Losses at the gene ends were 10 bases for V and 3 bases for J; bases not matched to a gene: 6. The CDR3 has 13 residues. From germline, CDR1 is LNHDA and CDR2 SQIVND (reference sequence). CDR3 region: CATQGQGYYGYTF. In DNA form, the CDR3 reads TGTGCCACCCAGGGACAGGGCTACTATGGCTACACCTTC.

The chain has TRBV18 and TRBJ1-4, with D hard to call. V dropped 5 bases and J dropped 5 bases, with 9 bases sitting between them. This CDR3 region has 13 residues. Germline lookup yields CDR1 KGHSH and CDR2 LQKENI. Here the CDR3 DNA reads TGTGCCAGCTCAAGGAACCCGAATGAAAAACTGTTTTTT. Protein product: CASSRNPNEKLFF.

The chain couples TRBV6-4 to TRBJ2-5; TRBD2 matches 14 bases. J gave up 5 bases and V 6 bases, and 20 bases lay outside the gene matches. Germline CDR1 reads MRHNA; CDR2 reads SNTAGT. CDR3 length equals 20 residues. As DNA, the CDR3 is TGTGCCAGCAGCCCCAAGATTACGGGACTAGCGGGAGTGGGGAGGGAGACCCAGTACTTC. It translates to CASSPKITGLAGVGRETQYF.